This note documents a single TCR beta chain sequence. This clonotype has more than one count but fewer than ten. Its binding antigen is unknown. No base-level quality is on record; no much larger clone is a single base apart. This sample stems from a study of response to subunit inactivated influenza vaccine (dated by TCRdb to the late 2010s). Describing the broader study: To follow how T cells responded to a trivalent subunit inactivated influenza vaccine, the researchers relied on deep quantitative profiling of the T cell receptor repertoire.

The full study reports these points: According to the authors, only a limited number of new T cells may be recruited by each seasonal influenza vaccination.

Germline trimming amounts to 5 bases on V and 6 bases on J, with 7 as the count of junction bases outside the gene matches. The CDR3 numbers 14 residues from cysteine through phenylalanine. The sequence is cut down to CDR3 DNA, 42 bases in frame from base 1. The germline V gene encodes CDR1 DFQATT and CDR2 SNEGSKA (reference sequence). The library was built by means of RT-PCR. The sample was run on an Illumina HiSeq 2500. TCRdb redid the processing of the public reads, applying fastp at Q25 and MiXCR, and retained in-frame beta chains. Every distinct CDR3 protein forms one entry, paired with its most common genes and DNA. In this sample the table shows around 520,000 distinct CDR3 sequences, around 25% of which occur a single time. The top ten clonotypes cover approximately 2% of the sample.

The V and J genes are TRBV20-1 and TRBJ2-3; TRBD2 fits 11 bases in the junction. The clonotype was recovered from a man aged 50 to 60 who received an inactivated influenza vaccine. Donor details come from another sample of the same person, matched by shared clones. Sequences were derived from CD4+ T cells sorted from PBMCs, sampled approximately 5 days after vaccination. CDR3 sequence: CSAHLAGGPDTQYF. The nucleotides read TGCAGTGCTCATCTAGCGGGAGGTCCGGATACGCAGTATTTT.